The 23 T cell receptor beta chains in this list originate from one sample, sequenced in a study of blood T cell repertoires in COVID-19. The protocol was immunoSEQ multiplex PCR, while the TCRdb copy is restricted to in-frame clones and leaves out a portion. The data show some 250,000 clones, approximately 84% seen once. Sequencing was done on a sample of peripheral blood. The receptors here all came from a woman in her twenties or thirties who had recovered from COVID-19.

This clone was detected only a few times. The genes are TRBV15 and TRBJ1-5; 7 bases agree with TRBD1. Trimming at V came to 0 bases and at J to 5 bases, leaving 16 bases not matched to a gene. This CDR3 is 19 amino acids long. Germline loops: CDR1 LNHNV, CDR2 YYDKDF (reference sequence). The CDR3 here is CATSRDQMTGQLLDQPQHF. The CDR3 region has the DNA TGTGCCACCAGCAGAGACCAGATGACGGGACAGCTGTTGGATCAGCCCCAGCATTTT.

The genes are TRBV5-1 and TRBJ1-3, with 9 bases fitting TRBD1. V trimming: 3 bases; J trimming: 11 bases; junction bases outside the gene matches: 9. From germline, CDR1 is SGHRS and CDR2 YFSETQ. This CDR3 contains 14 residues. Written as DNA, the CDR3 is TGCGCCAGCAGCTCGGTGGGACAGGGTGTTCCCATATATTTT. Its translation: CASSSVGQGVPIYF. The full variable domain, with the rest looked up from reference TRBV5-1 and TRBJ1-3, is KAGVTQTPRYLIKTRGQQVTLSCSPISGHRSVSWYQQTPGQGLQFLFEYFSETQRNKGNFPGRFSGRQFSNSRSEMNVSTLELGDSALYLCASSSVGQGVPIYFGEGSWLTVV.

This chain links TRBV19 with TRBJ2-1; TRBD1 is a possible D gene (6 bases). Germline CDR1 and CDR2: LNHDA and SQIVND (reference sequence). V lost 0 bases to trimming and J lost 6 bases, with 9 bases between them. This CDR3 contains 14 residues. The CDR3 here is CASSIDGGGNEQFF. In DNA, the CDR3 is TGTGCCAGTAGTATAGATGGGGGCGGCAATGAGCAGTTCTTC.

The V gene is TRBV19, the J gene TRBJ2-2; D is uncertain. Trimming removed 5 bases from V and 6 bases from J, with 22 bases in between. The CDR3 runs to 17 residues. The germline gives CDR1 LNHDA, CDR2 SQIVND (reference sequence). The DNA of the CDR3 is TGTGCCAGTAGTCCCTTTTCCCCGCGTACGCTTGCCGGGGAGCTGTTTTTT. Translating gives CASSPFSPRTLAGELFF.

This chain connects TRBV15 to TRBJ1-6; D remains ambiguous. The germline CDR1 and CDR2 sequences are LNHNV and YYDKDF (reference sequence). The CDR3 sequence is 19 residues long. Between the trimmed V and J ends, which lost 0 bases and 9 bases, there was a span of 24 bases. CDR3 coding DNA: TGTGCCACCAGCAGAGATTACCGGTTGGGCAGTGTTGTCGGTTCACCCCTCCACTTT. Translation: CATSRDYRLGSVVGSPLHF.

This clone was observed once. The chain employs TRBV7-3 and TRBJ2-1; 9 positions agree with TRBD2. The CDR3 runs 18 residues. V shed 1 base, J shed 0 bases, and the junction held 7 bases outside the gene matches. Per germline, CDR1 SGHTA and CDR2 FQGTGA. CDR3 sequence (DNA): TGTGCCAGCAGCTTAAATCTTCTAGCGGGGAGCTCCTACAATGAGCAGTTCTTC. Translated: CASSLNLLAGSSYNEQFF.

The rearrangement joins TRBV7-9 to TRBJ2-1; D unclear. V was trimmed by 0 bases and J by 4 bases, leaving 7 bases between them. Germline assignment: CDR1 SEHNR and CDR2 FQNEAQ (reference sequence). This CDR3 has 14 amino acids. In DNA, the CDR3 is TGTGCCAGCAGCTTAGCGAAGACATACAATGAGCAGTTCTTC. The encoded protein is CASSLAKTYNEQFF. Supplemented by reference TRBV7-9 and TRBJ2-1, the full variable domain reads DTGVSQNPRHKITKRGQNVTFRCDPISEHNRLYWYRQTLGQGPEFLTYFQNEAQLEKSRLLSDRFSAERPKGSFSTLEIQRTEQGDSAMYLCASSLAKTYNEQFFGPGTRLTVL.

The genes are TRBV9 and TRBJ2-1; D remains ambiguous. The CDR3 runs 14 residues. Deletions cut 5 bases from V and 0 bases from J, with 9 bases between. Germline CDR1 and CDR2: SGDLS and YYNGEE. The CDR3, as DNA: TGTGCCAGCAGGGAACTAAGCTCCTACAATGAGCAGTTCTTC. Amino acids: CASRELSSYNEQFF.

The chain uses TRBV7-2 and TRBJ2-1; 11 bases map to TRBD2. This CDR3 comprises 15 residues. Trimming cost V 5 bases and J 3 bases; bases outside gene matches: 3. Per the germline V gene, CDR1 is SGHTA and CDR2 is FQGNSA. CDR3 loop: CASSPGTSGYNEQFF. CDR3 sequence (DNA): TGTGCCAGCAGCCCCGGGACTAGCGGCTACAATGAGCAGTTCTTC.

The table lists this clone with a count of one. The chain uses TRBV10-3 and TRBJ1-2; 9 positions match TRBD1. This CDR3 is 15 amino acids long. Germline V CDR1 and CDR2: ENHRY, SYGVKD. V was clipped by 5 bases and J by 5 bases; unmatched bases: 9. In DNA form, the CDR3 reads TGTGCCATCAGTTCAGAGGACAGGGGCGGGTATGGCTACACCTTC. This translates into CAISSEDRGGYGYTF.

V gene TRBV19 combines with J gene TRBJ2-7; no firm D call. The V gene lost 8 bases and the J gene lost 0 bases, with 5 bases spanning the gap. The CDR3 covers 11 residues. Germline V CDR1 and CDR2: LNHDA, SQIVND (reference sequence). The CDR3 region has the DNA TGTGCCAGTTCAAACTCCTACGAGCAGTACTTC. It is translated as CASSNSYEQYF.

The rearrangement links TRBV18 to TRBJ1-4, with a possible D match to TRBD1 (6 bases). The CDR3 extends over 15 amino acids. Per germline, CDR1 KGHSH and CDR2 LQKENI. V was pared by 2 bases and J by 2 bases, with 9 bases between. CDR3 amino acids: CASSPDQGTNEKLFF. CDR3 bases: TGTGCCAGCTCACCAGATCAGGGGACTAATGAAAAACTGTTTTTT.

This chain joins TRBV30 and TRBJ2-2; the match to TRBD2 covers 7 bases. There are 14 residues in the CDR3. The J segment lost 4 bases and the V segment lost 5 bases, leaving 7 bases of the junction unmatched. Germline V lookup: CDR1 GTSNPN, CDR2 SVGIG (reference sequence). The CDR3 DNA follows: TGTGCCTGGTTGGAGGGAGGGGTCACCGGGGAGCTGTTTTTT. This encodes CAWLEGGVTGELFF.

The V call is TRBV7-2, the J call TRBJ1-1; D remains unclear. Germline V gene data show CDR1 as SGHTA and CDR2 as FQGNSA. Trimming took 5 bases from V and 8 from J, leaving 18 bases between them. This CDR3 region has 14 residues. This CDR3 reads CASSPRHADSEAFF. CDR3 coding DNA: TGTGCCAGCAGCCCCAGGCACGCGGACTCGGAAGCTTTCTTT.

The J gene is TRBJ2-7, the V gene TRBV7-2, with 13 nucleotides matching TRBD2. In germline, CDR1 is SGHTA, CDR2 FQGNSA. CDR3 length: 16 residues. Trimming removed 5 bases from V and 1 base from J; junction bases left unmatched: 5. CDR3 sequence reads: CASSHPTSGGSYEQYF. DNA of the CDR3: TGTGCCAGCAGCCACCCGACTAGCGGGGGGTCCTACGAGCAGTACTTC.

This clone is a singleton in its sample. This chain connects TRBV2 to TRBJ2-3, with 10 bases lining up with TRBD2. The CDR3 is 15 amino acids. Germline CDR1 is SNHLY and CDR2 is FYNNEI. V dropped 5 bases and J dropped 0; count of bases not matched to a gene: 2. The CDR3 region has the DNA TGTGCCAGCAGTAGCGGGGGGGCGAGCACAGATACGCAGTATTTT. Protein product: CASSSGGASTDTQYF.

The CDR3 bases are TGTGCCAGCAGCGTAGGTGGATTAGCGGGGGGGAGCACAGATACGCAGTATTTT. Translation: CASSVGGLAGGSTDTQYF. This chain connects TRBV9 to TRBJ2-3; 11 nucleotides line up with TRBD2. The length of the CDR3 is 18 residues. The V gene's germline CDR1 is SGDLS and CDR2 YYNGEE. V was pared by 0 bases and J by 0 bases, with 6 bases of the junction left unmatched.

This chain links TRBV6-5 with TRBJ1-5; a possible D gene is TRBD1 (5 bases). This CDR3 region has 13 residues. Deletions cut 6 bases from V and 5 bases from J, with 11 bases between. Germline V gives CDR1 MNHEY, CDR2 SVGAGI. CDR3 coding DNA: TGTGCCAGCAGCAAAGGGGCGGATCAGCCCCAGCATTTT. This translates into CASSKGADQPQHF.

The J gene is TRBJ2-3, the V gene TRBV10-3, with TRBD1 identical over 9 bases. After removal of 6 bases from V and 6 bases from J, the junction contained 7 bases not matched to a gene. CDR3 length: 14 residues. Germline loops: CDR1 ENHRY, CDR2 SYGVKD. The CDR3 sequence: CAIRDTGGVDTQYF. The CDR3 coding sequence is TGTGCCATCAGAGATACAGGGGGCGTGGATACGCAGTATTTT.

This chain connects TRBV10-3 to TRBJ1-2; D is uncertain. Trimming took 8 bases from V and 9 from J, leaving 16 bases between them. Germline CDR1 and CDR2: ENHRY and SYGVKD. CDR3 length: 12 residues. CDR3 coding DNA: TGTGCCATCGTCCCACGTGGTAGCAGCTACACCTTC. This gives the protein CAIVPRGSSYTF.

The chain combines TRBV5-4 with TRBJ2-5; 12 bases fit TRBD2. J was trimmed by 2 bases and V by 4 bases; bases with no gene match: 3. Germline CDR1 reads SGHNT; CDR2 reads YYREEE (reference sequence). This CDR3 region has 15 residues. The CDR3 bases are TGTGCCAGCAGCACGACTAGCGGGAGTCAAGAGACCCAGTACTTC. Protein sequence: CASSTTSGSQETQYF.

The chain uses TRBV2 and TRBJ2-7; tentatively, D is TRBD1 (5 bases). The germline gives CDR1 SNHLY, CDR2 FYNNEI. This CDR3 contains 13 residues. The V gene lost 1 base and the J gene lost 2 bases, with 6 bases spanning the gap. Here the CDR3 reads CASSEGQPYEQYF. DNA for the CDR3: TGTGCCAGCAGTGAAGGACAGCCCTACGAGCAGTACTTC.

The V gene is TRBV9, the J gene TRBJ1-1; 7 bases fit TRBD1. The CDR3 is 14 amino acids. From germline, CDR1 is SGDLS and CDR2 YYNGEE. V shed 3 bases and J 0 bases; nucleotides not matched to a gene: 2. The CDR3 here is CASSEGTVNTEAFF. CDR3 sequence (DNA): TGTGCCAGCAGCGAGGGGACAGTGAACACTGAAGCTTTCTTT.